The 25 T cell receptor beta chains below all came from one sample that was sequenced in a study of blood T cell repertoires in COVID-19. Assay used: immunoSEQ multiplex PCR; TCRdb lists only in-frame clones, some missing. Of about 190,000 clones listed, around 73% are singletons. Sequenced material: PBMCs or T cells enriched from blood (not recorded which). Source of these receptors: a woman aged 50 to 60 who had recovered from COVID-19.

This CDR3 reads CAIRDGERGSTDTQYF. The CDR3 DNA reads TGTGCCATCAGGGACGGGGAGCGGGGGAGCACAGATACGCAGTATTTT. The rearrangement links TRBV10-3 to TRBJ2-3; 8 bases map to TRBD2. The V gene end was trimmed by 6 bases and the J gene end by 0 bases; junction bases not matched to a gene: 8. Germline loops: CDR1 ENHRY, CDR2 SYGVKD. The CDR3 is 16 residues long.

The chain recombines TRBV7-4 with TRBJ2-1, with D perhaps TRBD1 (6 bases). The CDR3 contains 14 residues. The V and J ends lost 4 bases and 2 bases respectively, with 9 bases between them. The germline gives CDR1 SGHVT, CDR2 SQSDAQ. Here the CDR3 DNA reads TGTGCCAGCAGCTACGGGACACCCTACAATGAGCAGTTCTTC. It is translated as CASSYGTPYNEQFF.

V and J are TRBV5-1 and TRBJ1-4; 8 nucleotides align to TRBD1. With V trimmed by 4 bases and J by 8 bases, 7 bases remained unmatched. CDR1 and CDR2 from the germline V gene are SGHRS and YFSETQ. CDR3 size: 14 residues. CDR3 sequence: CASSLSGGEEKLFF. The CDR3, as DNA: TGCGCCAGCAGCCTATCAGGGGGCGAGGAAAAACTGTTTTTT.

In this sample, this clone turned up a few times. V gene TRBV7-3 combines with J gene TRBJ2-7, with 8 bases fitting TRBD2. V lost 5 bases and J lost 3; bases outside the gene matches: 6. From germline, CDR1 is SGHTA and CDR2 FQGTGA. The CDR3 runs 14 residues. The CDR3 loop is CASSTTGTSYEQYF. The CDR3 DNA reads TGTGCCAGCAGCACGACCGGGACTAGCTACGAGCAGTACTTC.

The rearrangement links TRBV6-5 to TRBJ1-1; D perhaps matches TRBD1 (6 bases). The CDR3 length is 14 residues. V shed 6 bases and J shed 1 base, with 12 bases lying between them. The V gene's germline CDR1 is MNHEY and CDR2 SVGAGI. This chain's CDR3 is CASRETGKNTEAFF. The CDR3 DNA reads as TGTGCCAGCAGGGAGACAGGCAAGAACACTGAAGCTTTCTTT.

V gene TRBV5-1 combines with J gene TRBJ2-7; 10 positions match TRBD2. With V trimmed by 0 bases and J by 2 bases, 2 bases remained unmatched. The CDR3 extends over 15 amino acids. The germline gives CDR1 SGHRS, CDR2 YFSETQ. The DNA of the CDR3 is TGCGCCAGCAGCTTGGCTAGCGGGGGCACCTACGAGCAGTACTTC. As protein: CASSLASGGTYEQYF. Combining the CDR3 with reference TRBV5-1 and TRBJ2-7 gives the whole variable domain KAGVTQTPRYLIKTRGQQVTLSCSPISGHRSVSWYQQTPGQGLQFLFEYFSETQRNKGNFPGRFSGRQFSNSRSEMNVSTLELGDSALYLCASSLASGGTYEQYFGPGTRLTVT.

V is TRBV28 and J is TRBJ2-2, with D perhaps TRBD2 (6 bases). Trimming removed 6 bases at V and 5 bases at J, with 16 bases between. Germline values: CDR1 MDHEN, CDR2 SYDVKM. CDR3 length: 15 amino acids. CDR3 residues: CASSRGGSGTGELFF. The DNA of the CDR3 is TGTGCCAGCAGCCGTGGAGGGTCGGGGACCGGGGAGCTGTTTTTT.

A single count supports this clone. The CDR3 bases are TGTGCCAGCAGACCCCCTCTCCGACTTTCGTACTCTGGAAACACCATATATTTT. This translates into CASRPPLRLSYSGNTIYF. This chain joins TRBV5-8 and TRBJ1-3; D not certain. This CDR3 has 18 amino acids. V was clipped by 5 bases and J by 0 bases, with 21 bases between them. Germline V lookup: CDR1 SGHTS, CDR2 YDEGEE.

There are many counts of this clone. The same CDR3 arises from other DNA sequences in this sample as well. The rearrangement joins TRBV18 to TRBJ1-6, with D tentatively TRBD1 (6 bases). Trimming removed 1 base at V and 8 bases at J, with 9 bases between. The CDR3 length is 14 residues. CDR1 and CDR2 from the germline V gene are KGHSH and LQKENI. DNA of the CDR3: TGTGCCAGCTCACCACTGGACAGAGATTCACCCCTCCACTTT. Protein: CASSPLDRDSPLHF.

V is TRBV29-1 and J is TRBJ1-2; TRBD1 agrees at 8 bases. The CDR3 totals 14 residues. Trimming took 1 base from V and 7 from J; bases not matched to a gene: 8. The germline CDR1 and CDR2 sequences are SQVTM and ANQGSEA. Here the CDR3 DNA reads TGCAGCGTTGAAGTGCGGCAGGGGGCACGTGGCTACACCTTC. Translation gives CSVEVRQGARGYTF.

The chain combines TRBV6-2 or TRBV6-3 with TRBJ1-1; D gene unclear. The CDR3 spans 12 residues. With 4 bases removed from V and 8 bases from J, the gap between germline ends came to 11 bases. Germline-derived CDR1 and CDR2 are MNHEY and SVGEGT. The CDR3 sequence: CASSSLGGEAFF. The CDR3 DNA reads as TGTGCCAGCAGTTCCTTGGGAGGGGAAGCTTTCTTT.

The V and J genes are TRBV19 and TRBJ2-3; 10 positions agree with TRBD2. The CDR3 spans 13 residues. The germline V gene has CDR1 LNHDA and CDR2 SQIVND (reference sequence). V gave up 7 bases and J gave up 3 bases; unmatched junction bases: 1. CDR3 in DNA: TGTGCCAGTAAGCGGGGGGGGACAGATACGCAGTATTTT. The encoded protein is CASKRGGTDTQYF.

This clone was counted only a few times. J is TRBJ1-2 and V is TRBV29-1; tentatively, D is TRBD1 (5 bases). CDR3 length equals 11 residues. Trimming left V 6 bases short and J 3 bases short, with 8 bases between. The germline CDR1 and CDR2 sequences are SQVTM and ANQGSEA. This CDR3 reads CSVGDYYGYTF. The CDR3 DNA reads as TGCAGCGTGGGGGACTACTATGGCTACACCTTC. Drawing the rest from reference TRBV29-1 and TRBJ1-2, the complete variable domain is SAVISQKPSRDICQRGTSLTIQCQVDSQVTMMFWYRQQPGQSLTLIATANQGSEATYESGFVIDKFPISRPNLTFSTLTVSNMSPEDSSIYLCSVGDYYGYTFGSGTRLTVV.

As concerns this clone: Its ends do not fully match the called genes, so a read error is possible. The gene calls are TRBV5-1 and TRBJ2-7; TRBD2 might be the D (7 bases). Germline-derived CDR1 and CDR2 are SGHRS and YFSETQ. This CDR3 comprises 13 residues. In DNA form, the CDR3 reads TGCGCCAGCAGCTGGGGAATGGAGGGGGGGCTGGCTTTC. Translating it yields CASSWGMEGGLAF.

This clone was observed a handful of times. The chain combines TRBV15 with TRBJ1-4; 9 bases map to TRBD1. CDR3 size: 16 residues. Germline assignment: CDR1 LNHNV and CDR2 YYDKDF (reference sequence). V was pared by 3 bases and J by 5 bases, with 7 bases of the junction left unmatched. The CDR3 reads CATSSRRGQGNEKLFF. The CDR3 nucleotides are TGTGCCACCAGCAGTAGAAGGGGACAGGGAAATGAAAAACTGTTTTTT. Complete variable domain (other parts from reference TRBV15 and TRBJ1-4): DAMVIQNPRYQVTQFGKPVTLSCSQTLNHNVMYWYQQKSSQAPKLLFHYYDKDFNNEADTPDNFQSRRPNTSFCFLDIRSPGLGDTAMYLCATSSRRGQGNEKLFFGSGTQLSVL.

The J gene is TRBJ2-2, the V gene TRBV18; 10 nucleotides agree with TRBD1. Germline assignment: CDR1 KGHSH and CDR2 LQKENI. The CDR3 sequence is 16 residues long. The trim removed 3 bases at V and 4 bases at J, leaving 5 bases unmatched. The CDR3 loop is CASSPPGQGSTGELFF. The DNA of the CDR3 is TGTGCCAGCTCACCGCCGGGACAGGGGAGCACCGGGGAGCTGTTTTTT.

The CDR3 sequence is CASSQVGSSVQETQYF. In DNA, the CDR3 is TGTGCCAGCAGCCAAGTCGGGTCCAGCGTCCAAGAGACCCAGTACTTC. The V call is TRBV14, the J call TRBJ2-5; D unresolved. The V end lost 1 base, the J end lost 1 base, and 13 bases lay between the germline ends. The CDR3 is made up of 16 amino acids. CDR1 is SGHDN and CDR2 is FVKESK in the germline V gene. Full variable domain (rest looked up from reference TRBV14 and TRBJ2-5): EAGVTQFPSHSVIEKGQTVTLRCDPISGHDNLYWYRRVMGKEIKFLLHFVKESKQDESGMPNNRFLAERTGGTYSTLKVQPAELEDSGVYFCASSQVGSSVQETQYFGPGTRLLVL.

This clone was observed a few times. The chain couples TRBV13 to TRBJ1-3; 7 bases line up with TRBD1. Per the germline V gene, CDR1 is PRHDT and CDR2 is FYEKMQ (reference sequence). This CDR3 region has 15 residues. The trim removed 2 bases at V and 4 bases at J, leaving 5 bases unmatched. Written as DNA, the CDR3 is TGTGCCAGCAGCTTAAGAAGGGGGCGAGGAAACACCATATATTTT. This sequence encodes CASSLRRGRGNTIYF.

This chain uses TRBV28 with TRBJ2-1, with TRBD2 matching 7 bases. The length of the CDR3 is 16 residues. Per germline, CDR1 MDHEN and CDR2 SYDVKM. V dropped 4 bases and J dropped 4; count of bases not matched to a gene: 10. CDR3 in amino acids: CASSSRVAGVYNEQFF. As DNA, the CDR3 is TGTGCCAGCAGTTCCCGGGTAGCGGGCGTTTACAATGAGCAGTTCTTC.

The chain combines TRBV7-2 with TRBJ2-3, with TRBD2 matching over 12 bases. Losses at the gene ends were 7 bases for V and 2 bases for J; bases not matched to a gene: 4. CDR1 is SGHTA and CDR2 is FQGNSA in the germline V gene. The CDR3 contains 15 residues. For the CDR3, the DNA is TGTGCCAGCATTCCTAGCGGGAGGGTCACAGATACGCAGTATTTT. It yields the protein CASIPSGRVTDTQYF.

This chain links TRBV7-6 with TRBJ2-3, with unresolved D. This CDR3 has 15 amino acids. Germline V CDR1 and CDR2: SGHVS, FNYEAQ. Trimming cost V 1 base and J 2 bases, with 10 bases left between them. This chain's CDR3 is CASSLGFRYTDTQYF. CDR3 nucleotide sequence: TGTGCCAGCAGCTTAGGGTTTCGCTACACAGATACGCAGTATTTT.

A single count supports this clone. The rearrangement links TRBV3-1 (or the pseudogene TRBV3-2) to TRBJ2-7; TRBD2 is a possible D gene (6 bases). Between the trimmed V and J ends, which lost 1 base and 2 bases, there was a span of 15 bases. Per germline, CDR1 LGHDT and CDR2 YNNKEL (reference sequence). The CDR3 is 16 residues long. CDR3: CASSQAQGTYTYEQYF. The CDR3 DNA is TGTGCCAGCAGCCAAGCACAAGGGACTTACACCTACGAGCAGTACTTC.

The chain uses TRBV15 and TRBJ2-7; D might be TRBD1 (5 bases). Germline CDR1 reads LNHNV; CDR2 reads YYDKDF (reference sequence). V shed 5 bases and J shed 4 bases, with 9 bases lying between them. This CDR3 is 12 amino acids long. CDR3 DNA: TGTGCCACCAGCCAGGGCGCATACGAGCAGTACTTC. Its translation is CATSQGAYEQYF.

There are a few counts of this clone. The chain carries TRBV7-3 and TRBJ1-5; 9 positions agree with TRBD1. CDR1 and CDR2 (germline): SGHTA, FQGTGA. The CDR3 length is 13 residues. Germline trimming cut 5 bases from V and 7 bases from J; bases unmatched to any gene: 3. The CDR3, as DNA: TGTGCCAGCAGCGACGACAGGGGGCAGCCCCAGCATTTT. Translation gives CASSDDRGQPQHF.

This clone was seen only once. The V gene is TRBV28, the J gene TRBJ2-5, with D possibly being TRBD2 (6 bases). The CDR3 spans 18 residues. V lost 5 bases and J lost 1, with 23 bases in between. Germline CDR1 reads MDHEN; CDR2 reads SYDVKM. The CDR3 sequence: CASSLFLHWEAVQETQYF. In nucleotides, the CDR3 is TGTGCCAGCAGTCTATTCCTGCACTGGGAGGCAGTCCAAGAGACCCAGTACTTC.